This is a list of T cell receptor beta chains from one sample in a study of blood T cell repertoires in COVID-19. Profiled with immunoSEQ multiplex PCR; TCRdb holds only in-frame clones, not every one. The sample contains around 400,000 clones, just over 90% of which appear only once. The material sequenced was PBMCs or T cells enriched from blood (not recorded which). All receptors derive from a woman aged 35 to 49 who had been exposed to COVID-19. Both conserved end residues are trimmed from each CDR3. D genes are given only for firm matches. Not every row has a clone size; where given, it reads once, few, many or a size class.

V: TRBV30; size: -; J: TRBJ2-1; D: TRBD2; CDR3: AWSVRPGTSGRNNEQF
V: TRBV5-1; size: -; J: TRBJ1-2; D: -; CDR3: ASSLEGGAFGDGYT
V: TRBV7-6; size: -; J: TRBJ2-3; D: TRBD2; CDR3: ASSPSGGPDTQY
V: TRBV30; size: -; J: TRBJ1-3; D: -; CDR3: AWSTGNRNTIY
V: TRBV24-1; size: -; J: TRBJ1-1; D: -; CDR3: ATSDAGNLEAF
V: TRBV30; size: -; J: TRBJ1-5; D: -; CDR3: AWRESRRGNQPQH
V: TRBV7-9; size: -; J: TRBJ1-5; D: -; CDR3: ASSPRGDQPQH
V: TRBV11-3; size: -; J: TRBJ2-1; D: -; CDR3: ASSLGRELNEQF
V: TRBV5-1; size: -; J: TRBJ1-1; D: -; CDR3: ASSSSFSEAF
V: TRBV6-2/TRBV6-3; size: -; J: TRBJ1-1; D: -; CDR3: ASSYSLGMRAF
V: TRBV30; size: -; J: TRBJ2-3; D: TRBD2; CDR3: AWSLASGSTDTQY
V: TRBV5-1; size: -; J: TRBJ1-2; D: -; CDR3: ASSLASANYGYT
V: TRBV9; size: once; J: TRBJ2-5; D: -; CDR3: ASSVETSRETQY
V: TRBV2; size: -; J: TRBJ1-4; D: TRBD1; CDR3: ASSRGQGAGKLF
V: TRBV18; size: -; J: TRBJ1-2; D: -; CDR3: ASSPAAQGGGYT
V: TRBV6-1; size: -; J: TRBJ2-7; D: -; CDR3: ASSAPPSAVYEQY
V: TRBV15; size: -; J: TRBJ1-4; D: TRBD1; CDR3: ATSSRTGIEKLF
V: TRBV14; size: -; J: TRBJ1-1; D: -; CDR3: ASSQDAGANTEAF
V: TRBV9; size: -; J: TRBJ2-2; D: -; CDR3: ASSVSQGNTGELF
V: TRBV15; size: -; J: TRBJ1-2; D: -; CDR3: ATSRDRSVYGYT
V: TRBV19; size: -; J: TRBJ1-5; D: TRBD1; CDR3: ASGTGANQPQH
V: TRBV7-9; size: -; J: TRBJ1-4; D: -; CDR3: ASSSRHGNEKLF
V: TRBV30; size: -; J: TRBJ1-6; D: -; CDR3: AWSVNRVDSPLH
V: TRBV30; size: -; J: TRBJ2-6; D: -; CDR3: AWSVSSGANVLT
V: TRBV5-8; size: -; J: TRBJ2-1; D: -; CDR3: ASSLERAYNEQF
V: TRBV3-1/TRBV3-2; size: -; J: TRBJ1-2; D: -; CDR3: ASSQPMTGGRFNYGYT
V: TRBV5-1; size: -; J: TRBJ2-7; D: -; CDR3: ASSLAGVESEQY
V: TRBV29-1; size: -; J: TRBJ1-2; D: -; CDR3: SVEKRGGNYGYT
V: TRBV6-5; size: -; J: TRBJ1-1; D: -; CDR3: ASSYSWAGGTEAF
V: TRBV10-2; size: once; J: TRBJ1-5; D: -; CDR3: ASSEGGGGSNQPQH
V: TRBV5-5; size: -; J: TRBJ2-1; D: -; CDR3: ASSLEWILGSEQF
V: TRBV5-1; size: -; J: TRBJ2-7; D: TRBD1; CDR3: ASSLQGASEQY
V: TRBV5-6; size: -; J: TRBJ2-5; D: TRBD2; CDR3: ASSDRLAGDLETQY
V: TRBV19; size: -; J: TRBJ2-5; D: TRBD2; CDR3: ASSGTSVQETQY
V: TRBV7-9; size: -; J: TRBJ1-2; D: TRBD1; CDR3: ASSPGAGGGGYT
V: TRBV30; size: -; J: TRBJ2-2; D: -; CDR3: AWSSHTRNTGELF
V: TRBV5-8; size: -; J: TRBJ1-1; D: -; CDR3: ASSLFGETEAF
V: TRBV3-1/TRBV3-2; size: once; J: TRBJ2-5; D: -; CDR3: ASSQEGGLQETQY
V: TRBV7-3; size: once; J: TRBJ2-2; D: -; CDR3: ASSLITGGELF
V: TRBV10-1; size: -; J: TRBJ2-1; D: TRBD2; CDR3: ASSESLSGDQRETLHSYNEQF
V: TRBV19; size: -; J: TRBJ1-2; D: -; CDR3: ASSDFTGIYGYT
V: TRBV19; size: -; J: TRBJ1-4; D: TRBD1; CDR3: ASSPDRDFNEKLF
V: TRBV27; size: -; J: TRBJ2-7; D: -; CDR3: ASTIGLAITYGYEQY
V: TRBV30; size: -; J: TRBJ1-4; D: TRBD1; CDR3: AWSTGVRVKLF
V: TRBV10-2; size: -; J: TRBJ2-3; D: TRBD2; CDR3: ASSESGAGVRDTQY
V: TRBV7-2; size: -; J: TRBJ1-4; D: -; CDR3: ASSAHRAPNEKLF
V: TRBV6-4; size: -; J: TRBJ1-5; D: TRBD1; CDR3: ASSVQGAHQPQH
V: TRBV30; size: -; J: TRBJ1-5; D: TRBD1; CDR3: AWSGQGKAYQPQH
V: TRBV9; size: once; J: TRBJ2-1; D: TRBD1; CDR3: ASSARDSAYNEQF
V: TRBV19; size: -; J: TRBJ2-6; D: -; CDR3: ASREYGANVLT
V: TRBV18; size: -; J: TRBJ1-6; D: TRBD1; CDR3: ASSPTAGGNSPLH
V: TRBV19; size: -; J: TRBJ1-2; D: -; CDR3: ASSIDQKTYYGYT
V: TRBV6-4; size: -; J: TRBJ2-1; D: TRBD2; CDR3: ARRGGAVFPTYNEQF
V: TRBV10-1; size: -; J: TRBJ2-3; D: -; CDR3: ASSEGRTNTDTQY
V: TRBV7-2; size: -; J: TRBJ1-2; D: -; CDR3: ASSSYSPVNGYT
V: TRBV7-2; size: -; J: TRBJ2-3; D: TRBD2; CDR3: ASTYSGSGDTQY
V: TRBV6-1; size: -; J: TRBJ2-1; D: TRBD2; CDR3: ASSERGLAGGGSYNEQF
V: TRBV28; size: -; J: TRBJ1-5; D: -; CDR3: ASSLVQGRHSNQPQH